This TCR beta chain was recovered during a study of blood T cell repertoires in COVID-19. Recruited during active infection, patients (from Seattle) were subsequently followed longitudinally. Clones were sequenced by immunoSEQ multiplex PCR, and TCRdb holds only the in-frame ones, with some missing. The sample has approximately 50,000 clones, approximately 83% seen once. This clone was seen a handful of times. Germline CDR1 is MNHEY and CDR2 is SVGAGI. V lost 2 bases and J lost 4, with 11 bases in between. The CDR3 contains 14 residues. Sequences were obtained from peripheral blood. The clonotype originates from a man older than 75 with COVID-19, enrolled during active disease. This chain joins TRBV6-5 and TRBJ1-2, with D possibly being TRBD1 (5 bases). CDR3 region: CASSYGDWTYGYTF. For the CDR3, the DNA is TGTGCCAGCAGTTACGGGGACTGGACCTATGGCTACACCTTC.